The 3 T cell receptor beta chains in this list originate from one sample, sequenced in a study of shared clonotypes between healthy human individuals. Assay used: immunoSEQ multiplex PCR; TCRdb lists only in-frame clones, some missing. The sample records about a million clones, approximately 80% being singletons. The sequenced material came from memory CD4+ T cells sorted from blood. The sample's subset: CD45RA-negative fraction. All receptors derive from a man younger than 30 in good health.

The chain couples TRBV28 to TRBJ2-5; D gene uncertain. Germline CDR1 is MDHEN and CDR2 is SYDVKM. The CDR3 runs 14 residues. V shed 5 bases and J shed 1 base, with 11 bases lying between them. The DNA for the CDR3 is TGTGCCAGCAGTACCCCCGCAGTCCAAGAGACCCAGTACTTC. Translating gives CASSTPAVQETQYF.

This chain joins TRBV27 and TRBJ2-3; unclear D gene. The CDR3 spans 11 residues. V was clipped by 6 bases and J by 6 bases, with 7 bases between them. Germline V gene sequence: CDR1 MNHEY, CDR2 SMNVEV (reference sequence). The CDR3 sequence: CASSVLDTQYF. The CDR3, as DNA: TGTGCCAGCAGCGTACTCGATACGCAGTATTTT.

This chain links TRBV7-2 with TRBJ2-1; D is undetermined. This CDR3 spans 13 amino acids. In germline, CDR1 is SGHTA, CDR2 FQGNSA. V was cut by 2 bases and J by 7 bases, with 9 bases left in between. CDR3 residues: CASSLRSWNEQFF. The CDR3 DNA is TGTGCCAGCAGCTTAAGAAGCTGGAATGAGCAGTTCTTC.